A selection of T cell receptor beta chains follows, all from one sample in a study of T cells in Graves' hyperthyroidism and ophthalmopathy. TCRdb re-called the multiplex PCR reads through MiXCR, storing one row per CDR3 protein. This table has about 500,000 distinct CDR3 sequences, 16% appearing once. What was sequenced was blood. These receptors all come from a woman in her twenties or thirties with Graves' ophthalmopathy. Both conserved end residues are part of each CDR3. A D gene is named only where the DNA matches it firmly. Clone size is stated in some rows and not others, as once, few, many or a class when expanded.

J: TRBJ2-7; D: -; V: TRBV6-2/TRBV6-3; size: -; DNA: TGTGCCAGCAGTTACCCGCCAAGGGGACCGGTAGGAACCTACGAGCAGTACTTC; CDR3: CASSYPPRGPVGTYEQYF
J: TRBJ2-1; D: TRBD2; V: TRBV20-1; size: many; DNA: TGCAGTGCTAGAGATGCGGGAGGTACCTACAATGAGCAGTTCTTC; CDR3: CSARDAGGTYNEQFF
J: TRBJ2-4; D: -; V: TRBV11-1; size: many; DNA: TGTGCCAGCAGCTTGGGGCAGGGTTCGGACATTCAGTACTTC; CDR3: CASSLGQGSDIQYF
J: TRBJ1-3; D: TRBD1; V: TRBV2; size: -; DNA: TGTGCCAGCAGGACGGACAGGGCTGGAAACACCATATATTTT; CDR3: CASRTDRAGNTIYF
J: TRBJ2-1; D: -; V: TRBV11-2; size: many; DNA: TGTGCCAGCAGCTTGGGCGGGATGGGCTACAATGAGCAGTTCTTC; CDR3: CASSLGGMGYNEQFF
J: TRBJ2-7; D: TRBD2; V: TRBV29-1; size: many; DNA: TGCAGCGTACGGACTAGCGGGAGCCTCTACGAGCAGTACTTC; CDR3: CSVRTSGSLYEQYF
J: TRBJ2-5; D: -; V: TRBV10-3; size: many; DNA: TGTGCCATCAGTGAAGGCCGGGTGTGGGAGACCCAGTACTTC; CDR3: CAISEGRVWETQYF
J: TRBJ2-3; D: -; V: TRBV4-1; size: many; DNA: TGCGCCAGCAGCCAAGATGTTGTAGATACGCAGTATTTT; CDR3: CASSQDVVDTQYF
J: TRBJ1-1; D: -; V: TRBV6-2/TRBV6-3; size: many; DNA: TGTGCCAGCCTCGAGGGCCAGGGTACTGAAGCTTTCTTT; CDR3: CASLEGQGTEAFF
J: TRBJ2-5; D: TRBD1; V: TRBV24-1; size: few; DNA: TGTGCCACCAGTGCACCCTATCGGGGCTGGCGTGGGGACAGGGGGGGAGAGACCCAGTACTTC; CDR3: CATSAPYRGWRGDRGGETQYF
J: TRBJ1-1; D: -; V: TRBV3-1; size: few; DNA: TGTGCCAGCAGCGAACAGCCATGGAGAGAGACTGAAGCTTTCTTT; CDR3: CASSEQPWRETEAFF
J: TRBJ2-5; D: -; V: TRBV28; size: many; DNA: TGTGCCAGCAGCTTAAGAGGGCAAGAGACCCAGTACTTC; CDR3: CASSLRGQETQYF
J: TRBJ2-7; D: -; V: TRBV7-9; size: -; DNA: TGTGCCAGCAGCTTAGCGGGCCCGGCCGATGAGCAGTACTTC; CDR3: CASSLAGPADEQYF
J: TRBJ1-5; D: -; V: TRBV19; size: few; DNA: TGTGCCAGTAGTATAGTCACACCGGGGTATCAGCCCCAGCATTTT; CDR3: CASSIVTPGYQPQHF